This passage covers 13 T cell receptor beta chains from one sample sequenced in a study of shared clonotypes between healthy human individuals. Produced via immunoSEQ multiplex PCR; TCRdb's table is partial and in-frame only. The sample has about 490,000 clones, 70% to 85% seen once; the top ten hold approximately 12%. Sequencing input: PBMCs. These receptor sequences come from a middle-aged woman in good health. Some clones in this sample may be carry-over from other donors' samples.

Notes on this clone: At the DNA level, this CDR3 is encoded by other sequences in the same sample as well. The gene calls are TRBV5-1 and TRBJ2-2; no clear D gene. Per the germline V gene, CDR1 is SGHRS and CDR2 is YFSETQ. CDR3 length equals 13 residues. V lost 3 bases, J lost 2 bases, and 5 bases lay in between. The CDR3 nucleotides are TGCGCCAGCAGCTCATCTAACACCGGGGAGCTGTTTTTT. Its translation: CASSSSNTGELFF.

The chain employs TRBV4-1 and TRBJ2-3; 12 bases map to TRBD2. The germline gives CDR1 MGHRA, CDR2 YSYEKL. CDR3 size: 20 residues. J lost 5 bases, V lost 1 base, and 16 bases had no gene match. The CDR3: CASSQGPLSSGRAGRDTQYF. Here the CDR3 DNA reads TGCGCCAGCAGCCAAGGTCCCCTGTCTAGCGGGAGGGCCGGTAGAGATACGCAGTATTTT.

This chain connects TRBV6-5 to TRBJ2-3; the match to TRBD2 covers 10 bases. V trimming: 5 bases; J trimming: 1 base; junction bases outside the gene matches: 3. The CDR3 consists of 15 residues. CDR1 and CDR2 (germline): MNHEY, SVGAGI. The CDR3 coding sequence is TGTGCCAGCAGTCCCGGACTAGCGGGCACAGATACGCAGTATTTT. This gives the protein CASSPGLAGTDTQYF.

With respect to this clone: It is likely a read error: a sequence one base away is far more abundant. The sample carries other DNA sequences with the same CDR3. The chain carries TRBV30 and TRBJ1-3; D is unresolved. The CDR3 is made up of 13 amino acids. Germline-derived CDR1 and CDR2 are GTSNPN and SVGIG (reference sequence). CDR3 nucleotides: TGTGCCTGCCACCGCGGTTCTGGAAACACAATATATTTT. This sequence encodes CACHRGSGNTIYF.

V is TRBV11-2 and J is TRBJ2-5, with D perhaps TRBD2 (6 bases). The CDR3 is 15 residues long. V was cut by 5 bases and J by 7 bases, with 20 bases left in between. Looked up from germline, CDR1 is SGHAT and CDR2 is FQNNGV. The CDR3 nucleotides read TGTGCCAGCAGCACCGGGAGTTTCCGTTACGTGACCCAGTACTTC. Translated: CASSTGSFRYVTQYF.

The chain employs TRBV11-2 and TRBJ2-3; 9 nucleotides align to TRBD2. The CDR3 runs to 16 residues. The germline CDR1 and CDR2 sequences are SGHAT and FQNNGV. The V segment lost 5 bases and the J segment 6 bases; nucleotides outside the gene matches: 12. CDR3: CASSPWGGRARDTQYF. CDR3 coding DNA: TGTGCCAGCAGCCCCTGGGGCGGGAGGGCCAGGGATACGCAGTATTTT.

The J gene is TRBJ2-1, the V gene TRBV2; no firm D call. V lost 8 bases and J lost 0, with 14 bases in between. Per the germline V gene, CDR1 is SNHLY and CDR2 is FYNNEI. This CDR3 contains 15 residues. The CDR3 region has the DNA TGTGCCAGCCTACCGGGTCGCAGCTCCTACAATGAGCAGTTCTTC. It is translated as CASLPGRSSYNEQFF. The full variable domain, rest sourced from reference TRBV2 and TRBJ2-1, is EPEVTQTPSHQVTQMGQEVILRCVPISNHLYFYWYRQILGQKVEFLVSFYNNEISEKSEIFDDQFSVERPDGSNFTLKIRSTKLEDSAMYFCASLPGRSSYNEQFFGPGTRLTVL.

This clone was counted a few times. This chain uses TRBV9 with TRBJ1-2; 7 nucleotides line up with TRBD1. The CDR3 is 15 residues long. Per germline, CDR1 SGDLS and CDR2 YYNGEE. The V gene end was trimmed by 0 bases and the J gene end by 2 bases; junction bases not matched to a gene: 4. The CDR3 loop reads CASSVDTQGNYGYTF. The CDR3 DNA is TGTGCCAGCAGCGTAGATACACAGGGGAACTATGGCTACACCTTC.

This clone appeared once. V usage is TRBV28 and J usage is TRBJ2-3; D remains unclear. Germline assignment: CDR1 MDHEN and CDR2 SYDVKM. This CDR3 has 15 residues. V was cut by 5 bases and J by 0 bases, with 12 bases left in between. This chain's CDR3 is CASSLPDPSTDTQYF. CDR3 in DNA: TGTGCCAGCAGTCTACCCGATCCTAGCACAGATACGCAGTATTTT. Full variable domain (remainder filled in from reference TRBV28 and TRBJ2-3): DVKVTQSSRYLVKRTGEKVFLECVQDMDHENMFWYRQDPGLGLRLIYFSYDVKMKEKGDIPEGYSVSREKKERFSLILESASTNQTSMYLCASSLPDPSTDTQYFGPGTRLTVL.

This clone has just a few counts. The CDR3 spells CASSQGSGIGYGYTF. The DNA of the CDR3 is TGCGCCAGCAGCCAAGGGTCTGGGATTGGGTATGGCTACACCTTC. The V call is TRBV4-1, the J call TRBJ1-2; D is undetermined. The CDR3 is made up of 15 amino acids. V lost 1 base and J lost 5, with 14 bases in between. Germline CDR1 and CDR2: MGHRA and YSYEKL.

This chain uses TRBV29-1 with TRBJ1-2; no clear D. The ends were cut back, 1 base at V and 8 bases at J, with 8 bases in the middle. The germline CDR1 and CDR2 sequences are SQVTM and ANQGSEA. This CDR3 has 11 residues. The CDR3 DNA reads TGCAGCGTTGAAGGAGTAGAGGGCTACACCTTC. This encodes CSVEGVEGYTF.

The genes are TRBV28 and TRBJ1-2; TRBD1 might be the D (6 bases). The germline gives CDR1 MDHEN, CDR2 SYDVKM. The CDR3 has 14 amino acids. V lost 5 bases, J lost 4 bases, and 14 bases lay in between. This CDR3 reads CASSLPGAGYGYTF. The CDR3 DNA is TGTGCCAGCAGTCTGCCGGGGGCTGGCTATGGCTACACCTTC.

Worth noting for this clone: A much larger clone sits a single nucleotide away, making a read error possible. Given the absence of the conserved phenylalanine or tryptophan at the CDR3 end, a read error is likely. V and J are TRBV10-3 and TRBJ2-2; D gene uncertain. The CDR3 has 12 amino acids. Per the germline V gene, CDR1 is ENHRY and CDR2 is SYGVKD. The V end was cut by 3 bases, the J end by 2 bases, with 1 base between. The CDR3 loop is CAISENTGELFL. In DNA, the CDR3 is TGTGCCATCAGTGAAAACACCGGGGAGCTGTTTCTT.